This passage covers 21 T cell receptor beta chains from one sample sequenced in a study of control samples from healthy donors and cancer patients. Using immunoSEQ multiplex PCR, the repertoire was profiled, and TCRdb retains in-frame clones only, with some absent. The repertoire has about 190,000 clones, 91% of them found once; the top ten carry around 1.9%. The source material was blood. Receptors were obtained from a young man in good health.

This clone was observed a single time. CDR3 amino acids: CASSSGNSPLHF. The CDR3 DNA sequence: TGCGCCAGCAGCTCGGGAAATTCACCCCTCCACTTT. V usage is TRBV5-1 and J usage is TRBJ1-6, with no clear D. Germline assignment: CDR1 SGHRS and CDR2 YFSETQ. The V and J ends lost 3 bases and 7 bases respectively, with 5 bases between them. The CDR3 is made up of 12 amino acids.

The CDR3 reads CASSGGTNTEAFF. The CDR3 DNA reads TGTGCCAGCTCAGGGGGGACGAACACTGAAGCTTTCTTT. The chain couples TRBV18 to TRBJ1-1; D is perhaps TRBD1 (5 bases). This CDR3 is built from 13 residues. The germline V and J ends were trimmed by 5 bases and 1 base, with 8 bases remaining between them. CDR1 is KGHSH and CDR2 is LQKENI in the germline V gene.

The CDR3 loop is CASSSSGTGVNTEAFF. CDR3 nucleotide sequence: TGTGCCAGCAGTTCATCCGGGACAGGGGTTAACACTGAAGCTTTCTTT. The rearrangement links TRBV28 to TRBJ1-1; 10 bases match TRBD1. Per the germline V gene, CDR1 is MDHEN and CDR2 is SYDVKM. The CDR3 totals 16 residues. J gave up 2 bases and V 4 bases, and 7 bases lay outside the gene matches.

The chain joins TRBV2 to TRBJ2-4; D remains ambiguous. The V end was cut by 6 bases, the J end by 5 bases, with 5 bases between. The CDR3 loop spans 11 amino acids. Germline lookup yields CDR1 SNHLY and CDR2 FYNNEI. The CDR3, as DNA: TGTGCCAGCAGCCCAGAAAACATTCAGTACTTC. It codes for CASSPENIQYF.

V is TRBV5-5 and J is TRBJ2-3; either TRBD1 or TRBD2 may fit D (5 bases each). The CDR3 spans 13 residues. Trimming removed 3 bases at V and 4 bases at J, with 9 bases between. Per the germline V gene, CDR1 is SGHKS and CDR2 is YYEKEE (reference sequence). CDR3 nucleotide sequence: TGTGCCAGCAGCTCCTGGGACGCAGATACGCAGTATTTT. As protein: CASSSWDADTQYF.

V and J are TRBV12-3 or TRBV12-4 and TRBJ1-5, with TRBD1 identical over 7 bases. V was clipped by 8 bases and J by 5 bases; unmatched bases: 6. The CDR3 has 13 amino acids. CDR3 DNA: TGTGCCAGCCAAAGGGGGCGCGATCAGCCCCAGCATTTT. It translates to CASQRGRDQPQHF.

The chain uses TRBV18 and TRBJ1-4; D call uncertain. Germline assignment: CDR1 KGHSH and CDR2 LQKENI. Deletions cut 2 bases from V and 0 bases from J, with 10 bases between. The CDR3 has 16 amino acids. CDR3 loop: CASSPGVRSTNEKLFF. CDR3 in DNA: TGTGCCAGCTCACCAGGAGTCAGATCAACTAATGAAAAACTGTTTTTT.

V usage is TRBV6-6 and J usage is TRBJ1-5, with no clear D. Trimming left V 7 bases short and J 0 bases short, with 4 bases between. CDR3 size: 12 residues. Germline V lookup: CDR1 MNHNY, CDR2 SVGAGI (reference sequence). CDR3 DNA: TGTGCCAGCACCCATAGCAATCAGCCCCAGCATTTT. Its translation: CASTHSNQPQHF.

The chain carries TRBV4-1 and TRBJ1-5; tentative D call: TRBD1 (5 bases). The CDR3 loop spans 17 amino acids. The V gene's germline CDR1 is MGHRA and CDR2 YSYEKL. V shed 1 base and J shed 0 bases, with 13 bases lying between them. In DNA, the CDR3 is TGCGCCAGCAGCCAAGGGGGGAGTCCATATAGCAATCAGCCCCAGCATTTT. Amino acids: CASSQGGSPYSNQPQHF.

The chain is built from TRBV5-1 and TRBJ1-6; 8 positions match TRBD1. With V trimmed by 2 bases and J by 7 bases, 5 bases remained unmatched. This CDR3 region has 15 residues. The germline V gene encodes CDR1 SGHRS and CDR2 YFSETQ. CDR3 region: CASSFGQGNNSPLHF. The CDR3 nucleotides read TGCGCCAGCAGCTTCGGACAGGGTAACAATTCACCCCTCCACTTT.

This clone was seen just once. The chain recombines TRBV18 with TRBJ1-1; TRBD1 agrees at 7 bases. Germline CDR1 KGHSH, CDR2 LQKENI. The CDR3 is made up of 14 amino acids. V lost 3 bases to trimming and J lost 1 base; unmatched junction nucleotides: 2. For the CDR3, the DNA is TGTGCCAGCTCACCGGGACAGAGGAACACTGAAGCTTTCTTT. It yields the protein CASSPGQRNTEAFF. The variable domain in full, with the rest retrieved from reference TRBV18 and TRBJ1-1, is NAGVMQNPRHLVRRRGQEARLRCSPMKGHSHVYWYRQLPEEGLKFMVYLQKENIIDESGMPKERFSAEFPKEGPSILRIQQVVRGDSAAYFCASSPGQRNTEAFFGQGTRLTVV.

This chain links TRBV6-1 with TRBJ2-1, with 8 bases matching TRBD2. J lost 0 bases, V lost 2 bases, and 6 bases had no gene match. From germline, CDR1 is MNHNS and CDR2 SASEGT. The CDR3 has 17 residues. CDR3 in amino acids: CASSEKVAGSSYNEQFF. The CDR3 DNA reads TGTGCCAGCAGTGAAAAAGTAGCGGGGTCCTCCTACAATGAGCAGTTCTTC.

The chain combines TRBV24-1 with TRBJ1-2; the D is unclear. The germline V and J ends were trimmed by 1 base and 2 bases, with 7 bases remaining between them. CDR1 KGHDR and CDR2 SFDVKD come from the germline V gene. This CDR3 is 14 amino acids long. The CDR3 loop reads CATSDFKENYGYTF. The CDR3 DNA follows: TGTGCCACCAGTGATTTCAAAGAAAACTATGGCTACACCTTC.

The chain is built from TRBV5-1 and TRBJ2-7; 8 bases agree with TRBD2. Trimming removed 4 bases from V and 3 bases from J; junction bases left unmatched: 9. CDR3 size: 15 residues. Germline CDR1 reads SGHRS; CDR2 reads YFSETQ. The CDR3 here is CASSRSGGVSYEQYF. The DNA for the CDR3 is TGCGCCAGCAGCAGAAGCGGGGGAGTCAGCTACGAGCAGTACTTC.

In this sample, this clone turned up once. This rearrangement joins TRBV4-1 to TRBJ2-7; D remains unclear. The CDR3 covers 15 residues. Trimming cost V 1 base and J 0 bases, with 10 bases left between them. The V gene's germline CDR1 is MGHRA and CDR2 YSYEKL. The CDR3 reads CASSQGPGNSYEQYF. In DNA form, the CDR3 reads TGCGCCAGCAGCCAAGGACCTGGGAACTCCTACGAGCAGTACTTC.

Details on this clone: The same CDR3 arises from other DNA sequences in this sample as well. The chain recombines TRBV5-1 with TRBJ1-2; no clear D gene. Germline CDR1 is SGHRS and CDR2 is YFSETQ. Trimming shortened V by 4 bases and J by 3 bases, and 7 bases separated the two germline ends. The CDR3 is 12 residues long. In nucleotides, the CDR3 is TGCGCCAGCAGCCGGGGAGACTATGGCTACACCTTC. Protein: CASSRGDYGYTF.

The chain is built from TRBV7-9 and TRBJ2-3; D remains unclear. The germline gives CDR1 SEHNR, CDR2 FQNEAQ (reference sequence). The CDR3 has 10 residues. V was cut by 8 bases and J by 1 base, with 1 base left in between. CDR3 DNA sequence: TGTGCCAGCGGCACAGATACGCAGTATTTT. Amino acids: CASGTDTQYF.

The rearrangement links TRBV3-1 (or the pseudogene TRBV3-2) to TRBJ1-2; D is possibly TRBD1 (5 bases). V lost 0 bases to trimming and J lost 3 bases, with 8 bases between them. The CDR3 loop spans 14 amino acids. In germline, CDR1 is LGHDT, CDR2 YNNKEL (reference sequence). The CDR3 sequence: CASSQEGADYGYTF. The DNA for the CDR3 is TGTGCCAGCAGCCAAGAAGGGGCCGACTATGGCTACACCTTC.

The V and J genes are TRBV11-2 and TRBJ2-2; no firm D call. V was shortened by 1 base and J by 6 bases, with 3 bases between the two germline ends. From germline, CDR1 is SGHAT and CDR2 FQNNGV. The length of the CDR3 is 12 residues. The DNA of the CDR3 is TGTGCCAGCAGCTTAGCCCCCGGGGAGCTGTTTTTT. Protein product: CASSLAPGELFF. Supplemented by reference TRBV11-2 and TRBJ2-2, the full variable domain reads EAGVAQSPRYKIIEKRQSVAFWCNPISGHATLYWYQQILGQGPKLLIQFQNNGVVDDSQLPKDRFSAERLKGVDSTLKIQPAKLEDSAVYLCASSLAPGELFFGEGSRLTVL.

Here the CDR3 reads CASRRETDTQYF. The CDR3 region has the DNA TGTGCCAGCAGGAGAGAAACAGATACGCAGTATTTT. The chain links TRBV2 to TRBJ2-3, with D uncertain. Germline V gene lookup returns CDR1 SNHLY and CDR2 FYNNEI. V was trimmed by 6 bases and J by 3 bases, leaving 7 bases between them. The CDR3 runs 12 residues.

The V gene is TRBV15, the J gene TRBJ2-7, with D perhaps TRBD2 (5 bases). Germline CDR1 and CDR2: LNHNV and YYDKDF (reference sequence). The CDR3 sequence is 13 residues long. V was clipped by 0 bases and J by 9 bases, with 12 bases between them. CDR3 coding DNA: TGTGCCACCAGCAGAGATCTCAGCGGCTTGCAGTACTTC. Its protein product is CATSRDLSGLQYF.